Detailed here is one T cell receptor (beta chain). Its matching antigen is unknown. V was shortened by 0 bases and J by 2 bases, with 11 bases between the two germline ends. The CDR3 covers 15 residues. Via MiXCR, TCRdb re-called the 5' RACE reads, giving one row per CDR3 protein. The repertoire holds 350,000 to 450,000 distinct CDR3 sequences, with around 27% as singletons. The data derive from a study of T-cell memory formation after mild COVID-19. Study-wide findings and caveats: Clones contracting day 15 to 85 were balanced CD4/CD8; later expanders leaned CD4+.

This chain uses TRBV12-3 or TRBV12-4 with TRBJ2-7; D is unresolved. The sequence was obtained from an adult woman who had mild COVID-19 (a few samples of this study predate the infection). Cell type and time point are not known. Input material: PBMCs or a T cell subset sorted from them (not recorded which). CDR3: CASSLAHSSTYEQYF. In nucleotides, the CDR3 is TGTGCCAGCAGTTTAGCGCATAGCAGCACCTACGAGCAGTACTTC.